This T cell receptor (beta chain) was identified in a study of CD8+ T cells in alopecia areata (dated by TCRdb to about 2018). Describing the broader study: The treated patients took part in an open-label pilot trial in which moderate-to-severe alopecia areata was treated with oral tofacitinib at 5 to 10 mg twice daily. TCRbeta CDR3 regions were amplified by immunoSEQ multiplex PCR using 35 Vbeta forward and 13 Jbeta reverse primers. To study T cell clonal expansion in alopecia areata, the researchers applied high-throughput TCRbeta sequencing to both the C3H/HeJ mouse model and human patients. Scalp clonality was compared across normal scalp (n=4), patchy alopecia areata scalp (n=8), and alopecia totalis/universalis scalp (n=8). In humans, TCRbeta sequencing was performed on scalp tissue and on sorted CD4+ and CD8+ peripheral blood T cells from healthy controls and from patients with patchy or totalis/universalis alopecia areata. Patients on tofacitinib were biopsied at baseline and after 4 and 24 weeks of treatment, and several of the patients also had a later scalp biopsy. Patients received tofacitinib for 6 to 18 months and were then followed off drug for 6 months to check for delayed response and recurrence. Disease severity in treated patients was measured with the SALT score, which quantifies the percentage of affected scalp surface area. RNA was obtained with the PAXgene miRNA kit for fixed scalp, the miRNeasy kit for PBMCs, and the RNeasy kit for mouse skin. Beyond this particular receptor, the publication reports: Tofacitinib significantly lowered scalp clonality and the number of expanded CD8+ clones among the top 100 scalp clones. Scalp TCR repertoire analysis is complicated because resident alphabeta T cells in normal human skin are also sequenced, whereas mouse skin is dominated by gammadelta T cells. Because the treated cohort was small and included a single nonresponder, larger studies are needed to assess links between baseline CD8+ expansion and response. During tofacitinib treatment, many expanded lesional clones stuck around in both scalp and blood, and this persistence may partly explain why relapse happens after treatment is stopped. Lesional scalp, especially in alopecia totalis/universalis, showed higher clonality and more expanded CD8+ clones than normal scalp, suggesting antigenic drive. Shared TCR sequences between patients were less evident than in mice, which may be partly attributable to HLA diversity in the patient population.

There are 13 amino acids in the CDR3, from cysteine to phenylalanine inclusive. Only the CDR3 part of the read is kept: 39 bases, read in frame from the first base. V gives up 2 bases and J gives up 0 bases, and the segment between their germline ends measures 5 bases. Looking up the germline V gene yields CDR1 SGHTA and CDR2 FQGTGA. Receptors were amplified or captured by the immunoSEQ multiplex PCR assay. RNA was extracted from all samples and reverse transcribed into cDNA as template for TCR sequencing. SuperScript III was used to make first-strand cDNA, primed with a 2:1 mix of oligo-dT and random hexamers. A synthetic immune receptor repertoire was used to gauge amplification bias, and whatever bias remained was removed computationally. As for how the authors treated the data: Raw reads were preprocessed to remove errors, and CDR3 was defined according to IMGT conventions as the region from the conserved cysteine to phenylalanine. Clonality was computed by normalizing Shannon entropy by log2 of the number of productive unique TCRs and subtracting the result from 1. Scalp TCRbeta sequences were cross-referenced with sorted blood CD4 and CD8 repertoires so that the CD4 or CD8 identity of scalp clones could be inferred. Imported from immuneACCESS, the table was reduced by TCRdb to in-frame sequences with V and J called. These copies leave out some clones; in studies compared against another copy, an unresolved V gene accounts for under half, and the cause of the remainder is not known. That table supplies the V and J calls and clone size; D and trimming were determined from the DNA. The sample table records about 260,000 clones; 60% of these occur just once. The ten most abundant clones make up 0.8% to 1% of the sample.

To note about this clone: The clone's antigen remains unknown. The sample holds no much larger clone one base away, and base qualities are not on file.

What the treatment or condition label conveys for this sample: oral pan-JAK inhibitor, 5-10 mg twice daily. Lesional scalp punch biopsies and peripheral blood were obtained from alopecia areata patients. PBMCs were isolated by density centrifugation and stained for CD3, CD4 and CD8, and CD4+ and CD8+ T cells were sorted on a FACSAria. This chain joins TRBV7-3 to TRBJ2-7, with the D gene not confidently named. The TCR sequence derives from a human donor with alopecia areata. The sequences come from CD4+ T cells sorted from blood, collected around week 53, from a patient treated with tofacitinib. The CDR3 is CASSLDLSYEQYF. The DNA is as follows: TGTGCCAGCAGCTTAGACCTCTCCTACGAGCAGTACTTC. Extended through the reference TRBV7-3 and TRBJ2-7 proteins, this CDR3 yields the full variable domain: GAGVSQTPSNKVTEKGKYVELRCDPISGHTALYWYRQSLGQGPEFLIYFQGTGAADDSGLPNDRFFAVRPEGSVSTLKIQRTERGDSAVYLCASSLDLSYEQYFGPGTRLTVT.